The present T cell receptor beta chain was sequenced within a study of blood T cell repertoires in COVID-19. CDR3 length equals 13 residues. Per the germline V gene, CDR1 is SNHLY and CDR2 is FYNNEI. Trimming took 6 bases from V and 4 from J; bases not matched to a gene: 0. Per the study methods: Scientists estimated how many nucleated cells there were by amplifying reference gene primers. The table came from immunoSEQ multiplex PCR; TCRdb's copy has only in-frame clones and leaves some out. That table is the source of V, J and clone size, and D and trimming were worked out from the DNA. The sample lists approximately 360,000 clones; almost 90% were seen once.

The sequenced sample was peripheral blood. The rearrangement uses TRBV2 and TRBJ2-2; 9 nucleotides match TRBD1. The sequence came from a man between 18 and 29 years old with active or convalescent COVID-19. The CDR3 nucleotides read TGTGCCAGCAGGGGACAGGGCACCGGGGAGCTGTTTTTT. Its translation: CASRGQGTGELFF.